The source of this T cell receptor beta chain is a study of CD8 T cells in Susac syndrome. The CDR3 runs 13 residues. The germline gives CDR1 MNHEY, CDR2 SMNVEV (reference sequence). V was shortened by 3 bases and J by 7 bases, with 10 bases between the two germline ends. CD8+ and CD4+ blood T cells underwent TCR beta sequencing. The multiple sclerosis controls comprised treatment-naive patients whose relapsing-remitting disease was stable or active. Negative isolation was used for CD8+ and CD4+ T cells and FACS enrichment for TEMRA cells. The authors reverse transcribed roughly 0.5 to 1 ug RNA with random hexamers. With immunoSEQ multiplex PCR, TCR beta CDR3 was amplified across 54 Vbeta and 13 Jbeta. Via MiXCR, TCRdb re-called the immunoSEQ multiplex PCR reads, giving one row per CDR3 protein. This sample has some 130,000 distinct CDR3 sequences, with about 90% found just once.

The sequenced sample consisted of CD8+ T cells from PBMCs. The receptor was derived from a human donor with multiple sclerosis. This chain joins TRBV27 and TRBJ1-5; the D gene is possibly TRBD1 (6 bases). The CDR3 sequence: CASSFQGNQPQHF. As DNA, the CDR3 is TGTGCCAGCAGTTTTCAGGGGAACCAGCCCCAGCATTTT.